The present T cell receptor beta chain was sequenced within a study of human T cells and chemical hapten exposure (dated by TCRdb to the early 2020s). Background for the entire study: Libraries were combined into a pool for sequencing, and differences in TCR yield between samples came mainly from small differences in library volumes within the pool. The study tracked peripheral blood TCR repertoire changes in vivo during primary and secondary sensitization to the hapten diphenylcyclopropenone (DPC) in alopecia patients. Each blood RNA sample was used to sequence both TCR alpha and TCR beta chains.

What the authors observed across the whole study: After repeated subsampling, changes were observed in the strength of the expansion versus patch-test correlation and in the threshold at which the correlation became significant. DPC sensitization did not change how many TCRs were above 1 in 1000 frequency, and no evidence was found of alterations in global repertoire structure.

Turning to this clonotype: No antigen is known for it. No base qualities exist here, and no much larger clone lies one base off it.

Unfractionated whole blood was collected in Tempus Blood RNA tubes, and total RNA was extracted from that blood. Five healthy volunteers served as TCR sequencing controls and were bled at day 0, 2 weeks and 6 weeks. The library came from 5' RACE. For sequencing, an Illumina MiSeq was employed. During library preparation, unique molecular identifiers were attached to individual cDNA molecules so that TCRs could be counted quantitatively and reproducibly. The study's processing was this. Samples had a median of roughly 87,000 TCRs, with a range from roughly 23,224 to 700,000. The Decombinator software suite was used to annotate the V, J and CDR3 of the TCR reads. For PS versus PT1 abundance plots, all samples were subsampled to the same number of TCRs (28,000). Expanded TCRs were defined as absent before sensitization and observed at least eight times at the 2-week time point. In TCRdb, the public reads were trimmed at Q25 with fastp and aligned with MiXCR, with productive beta chains retained. Merged by CDR3 protein, the rows form single entries marked with the most common genes and DNA. For this entry, the V and J calls and clone size follow TCRdb and not the study's own pipeline. A total of under 150,000 distinct CDR3 sequences appear in this sample, 15% to 20% of them only once. The biggest ten clones account for around 2.8% of the sample.

The V and J ends are trimmed by 1 base and 4 bases, leaving 3 bases between them. CDR1 and CDR2 are read off the germline V gene as SGHDT and YYEEEE. Counted from cysteine to phenylalanine, this CDR3 has 12 amino acids. The only DNA kept is the CDR3, 36 bases in frame from the first base. The rearranged chain carries TRBV5-6 and TRBJ1-3; no D segment can be confidently identified. The TCR comes from a human donor in good health. This receptor carries the CDR3 CASSLRGNTIYF. The bases are TGTGCCAGCAGCTTGCGAGGAAACACCATATATTTT.